These 22 T cell receptor beta chains were all obtained from the same sample, sequenced in a study of blood T cell repertoires in COVID-19 (dated by TCRdb to the early 2020s). The method behind the library was the immunoSEQ multiplex PCR assay. TCRdb stores this immuneACCESS table with in-frame sequences only. Part of the clones is absent; in the studies checked, under half of the shortfall reflects unresolved V genes, and no reason is known for the rest. Counted in this sample were 80,000 to 95,000 clones; over 75% of them appeared once. The ten largest clones add up to about 23% of the sample. Sequencing used peripheral blood. These receptors came from a man older than 75 with active or convalescent COVID-19.

The V call is TRBV30, the J call TRBJ1-6; TRBD1 aligns across 9 bases. This CDR3 has 18 residues. V lost 3 bases and J lost 9; bases outside the gene matches: 18. Germline CDR1 reads GTSNPN; CDR2 reads SVGIG (reference sequence). The DNA for the CDR3 is TGTGCCTGGAGGGGAACACAGGGGGCGACGCACCTTAGTTCACCCCTCCACTTT. Its protein product is CAWRGTQGATHLSSPLHF.

The chain combines TRBV12-3 or TRBV12-4 with TRBJ1-5; no reliable D call. V was shortened by 4 bases and J by 0 bases, with 4 bases between the two germline ends. This CDR3 spans 13 amino acids. The CDR3 sequence: CASSSSSNQPQHF. The CDR3 DNA is TGTGCCAGCAGTTCCAGTAGCAATCAGCCCCAGCATTTT.

This rearrangement joins TRBV19 to TRBJ2-7; D may be TRBD1 (5 bases). V dropped 1 base and J dropped 3 bases, with 10 bases sitting between them. Germline assignment: CDR1 LNHDA and CDR2 SQIVND (reference sequence). This CDR3 region has 14 residues. The CDR3 region is CASSIGPGNYEQYF. CDR3 bases: TGTGCCAGTAGTATAGGTCCAGGGAACTACGAGCAGTACTTC.

This chain uses TRBV6-2 or TRBV6-3 with TRBJ2-7; 8 bases are shared with TRBD1. Germline trimming cut 6 bases from V and 3 bases from J; bases unmatched to any gene: 19. CDR1 and CDR2 from the germline V gene are MNHEY and SVGEGT. The CDR3 spans 18 residues. The CDR3: CASSHGQGGRGRFYEQYF. The CDR3 coding sequence is TGTGCCAGCAGCCACGGACAGGGCGGACGAGGGAGATTCTACGAGCAGTACTTC.

This clone was seen a single time. V is TRBV14 and J is TRBJ1-2; 7 positions match TRBD1. Germline trimming cut 2 bases from V and 4 bases from J; bases unmatched to any gene: 7. The V gene's germline CDR1 is SGHDN and CDR2 FVKESK. This CDR3 contains 15 residues. CDR3 sequence reads: CASSQSPGTVYGYTF. CDR3 sequence (DNA): TGTGCCAGCAGCCAAAGCCCCGGGACAGTCTATGGCTACACCTTC.

The V gene is TRBV3-1 (or the pseudogene TRBV3-2), the J gene TRBJ2-5, with D possibly TRBD2 on 5 matching bases. CDR3 length equals 14 residues. Germline V gene data show CDR1 as LGHDT and CDR2 as YNNKEL (reference sequence). Deletions cut 0 bases from V and 5 bases from J, with 10 bases between. CDR3: CASSQDSGSETQYF. The CDR3 coding sequence is TGTGCCAGCAGCCAAGACTCGGGGTCGGAGACCCAGTACTTC.

The V gene is TRBV9, the J gene TRBJ2-3; the D gene is possibly TRBD2 (6 bases). V dropped 4 bases and J dropped 2 bases, with 14 bases sitting between them. The CDR3 spans 15 residues. Germline V gene data show CDR1 as SGDLS and CDR2 as YYNGEE. CDR3 DNA sequence: TGTGCCAGCAGCACCCGACTAGGAAACACAGATACGCAGTATTTT. It yields the protein CASSTRLGNTDTQYF.

The rearrangement joins TRBV3-1 (or the pseudogene TRBV3-2) to TRBJ2-3, with D uncertain. The length of the CDR3 is 15 residues. V was shortened by 6 bases and J by 3 bases, with 16 bases between the two germline ends. Germline loops: CDR1 LGHDT, CDR2 YNNKEL (reference sequence). The CDR3 spells CASSPLAVVTDTQYF. CDR3 nucleotide sequence: TGTGCCAGCAGTCCCCTCGCGGTCGTAACAGATACGCAGTATTTT.

This rearrangement joins TRBV28 to TRBJ1-5; the D gene is possibly TRBD1 (5 bases). The CDR3 is 14 residues long. Germline CDR1 is MDHEN and CDR2 is SYDVKM. Trimming stripped 8 bases from V and 6 bases from J, with 17 bases between. The CDR3, as DNA: TGTGCCAGCGTCGGGAGGGGCACAATTCAGCCCCAGCATTTT. Its translation: CASVGRGTIQPQHF.

The rearrangement links TRBV19 to TRBJ2-3, with D perhaps matching TRBD1 (5 bases). This CDR3 comprises 16 residues. V shed 3 bases and J shed 1 base, with 14 bases lying between them. Germline V gene data show CDR1 as LNHDA and CDR2 as SQIVND (reference sequence). The CDR3 nucleotides read TGTGCCAGTAGTATGGCCCGAGGCAGGGGCACAGATACGCAGTATTTT. Translating it yields CASSMARGRGTDTQYF.

Regarding this clone: One end of the junction does not line up with germline, which may come from a read error. The gene calls are TRBV5-6 and TRBJ1-2, with D hard to call. CDR1 and CDR2 from the germline V gene are SGHDT and YYEEEE. The CDR3 runs to 13 residues. The CDR3 loop is CASSLVPGLEPHF. The DNA of the CDR3 is TGTGCCAGCAGCTTGGTGCCGGGTTTGGAGCCACACTTC.

This clone has at least ten counts. The chain employs TRBV7-9 and TRBJ2-5; possibly TRBD1 for D (6 bases). This CDR3 region has 13 residues. Trimming left V 8 bases short and J 5 bases short, with 15 bases between. Per germline, CDR1 SEHNR and CDR2 FQNEAQ (reference sequence). The CDR3 coding sequence is TGTGCCAGCGCCCTAGGGGGTGGGGAGACCCAGTACTTC. Translation gives CASALGGGETQYF. The complete variable domain, with remaining parts taken from reference TRBV7-9 and TRBJ2-5, reads DTGVSQNPRHKITKRGQNVTFRCDPISEHNRLYWYRQTLGQGPEFLTYFQNEAQLEKSRLLSDRFSAERPKGSFSTLEIQRTEQGDSAMYLCASALGGGETQYFGPGTRLLVL.

The genes are TRBV5-1 and TRBJ1-1; maybe TRBD1 (5 bases). The CDR3 is made up of 12 amino acids. From germline, CDR1 is SGHRS and CDR2 YFSETQ. Between the trimmed V and J ends, which lost 0 bases and 11 bases, there was a span of 11 bases. CDR3 nucleotides: TGCGCCAGCAGCTTGGCCGGGACTTATGCTTTCTTT. Protein sequence: CASSLAGTYAFF. The full variable domain, with the rest looked up from reference TRBV5-1 and TRBJ1-1, is KAGVTQTPRYLIKTRGQQVTLSCSPISGHRSVSWYQQTPGQGLQFLFEYFSETQRNKGNFPGRFSGRQFSNSRSEMNVSTLELGDSALYLCASSLAGTYAFFGQGTRLTVV.

This clone has just a few counts. The CDR3: CASSLAPVRGGYQPQHF. The CDR3 nucleotides read TGTGCCAGCAGCTTAGCTCCCGTGAGGGGGGGTTATCAGCCCCAGCATTTT. This chain connects TRBV7-8 to TRBJ1-5, with D possibly TRBD1 on 6 matching bases. This CDR3 is 17 amino acids long. Between the trimmed V and J ends, which lost 0 bases and 5 bases, there was a span of 17 bases. Germline V gene data show CDR1 as SGHVS and CDR2 as FQNEAQ. The full variable domain, completed using reference TRBV7-8 and TRBJ1-5, is GAGVSQSPRYKVAKRGQDVALRCDPISGHVSLFWYQQALGQGPEFLTYFQNEAQLDKSGLPSDRFFAERPEGSVSTLKIQRTQQEDSAVYLCASSLAPVRGGYQPQHFGDGTRLSIL.

This clone showed up just once. The rearrangement uses TRBV7-9 and TRBJ1-5, with D maybe TRBD1 (5 bases). The V end was cut by 5 bases, the J end by 1 base, with 15 bases between. There are 16 residues in the CDR3. Germline CDR1 and CDR2: SEHNR and FQNEAQ (reference sequence). CDR3 sequence: CASSLTTGGSNQPQHF. DNA for the CDR3: TGTGCCAGCAGCCTCACAACGGGGGGAAGCAATCAGCCCCAGCATTTT.

The rearrangement joins TRBV19 to TRBJ2-5; TRBD1 agrees at 7 bases. The CDR3 is 15 residues long. In germline, CDR1 is LNHDA, CDR2 SQIVND (reference sequence). V trimming: 3 bases; J trimming: 2 bases; junction bases outside the gene matches: 6. The CDR3 loop is CASSMPGDRQETQYF. CDR3 DNA: TGTGCCAGTAGTATGCCCGGGGACAGACAAGAGACCCAGTACTTC.

The chain couples TRBV28 to TRBJ1-5; the D is unclear. CDR1 is MDHEN and CDR2 is SYDVKM in the germline V gene. V was shortened by 8 bases and J by 1 base, with 12 bases between the two germline ends. The CDR3 sequence is 14 residues long. The CDR3 loop reads CASRLEMSNQPQHF. Written as DNA, the CDR3 is TGTGCCAGCCGACTCGAGATGAGCAATCAGCCCCAGCATTTT.

The rearrangement joins TRBV4-3 to TRBJ2-3, with TRBD2 matching 10 bases. Trimming removed 0 bases from V and 2 bases from J; junction bases left unmatched: 8. Germline values: CDR1 LGHNA, CDR2 YSLEER. This CDR3 spans 18 amino acids. The CDR3 coding sequence is TGCGCCAGCAGCCAAGATGGGCTAGCGGGGGCCAACACAGATACGCAGTATTTT. Amino acid sequence: CASSQDGLAGANTDTQYF.

This chain links TRBV6-2 or TRBV6-3 with TRBJ1-5; D remains ambiguous. The CDR3 covers 13 residues. Germline CDR1 is MNHEY and CDR2 is SVGEGT. V was shortened by 5 bases and J by 5 bases, with 10 bases between the two germline ends. The CDR3 loop reads CASSTGIDQPQHF. The CDR3 nucleotides read TGTGCCAGCAGTACGGGTATAGATCAGCCCCAGCATTTT.

This chain joins TRBV5-4 and TRBJ2-7; the D gene is possibly TRBD2 (5 bases). Germline loops: CDR1 SGHNT, CDR2 YYREEE (reference sequence). V dropped 4 bases and J dropped 6 bases, with 14 bases sitting between them. The CDR3 is 13 residues long. CDR3 bases: TGTGCCAGCAGCATGGACGGGGTTGGCGAGCAGTACTTC. It encodes CASSMDGVGEQYF.

CDR3 bases: TGTGCCAGCACCGACAGGGGCAATCAGCCCCAGCATTTT. Translation: CASTDRGNQPQHF. The V call is TRBV5-6, the J call TRBJ1-5; 7 nucleotides line up with TRBD1. V trimming: 6 bases; J trimming: 2 bases; junction bases outside the gene matches: 2. The CDR3 loop spans 13 amino acids. In germline, CDR1 is SGHDT, CDR2 YYEEEE.

A single count supports this clone. This chain connects TRBV3-1 (or the pseudogene TRBV3-2) to TRBJ2-3, with TRBD2 identical over 8 bases. The CDR3 length is 14 residues. Unmatched junction bases numbered 0, after V lost 3 bases and J lost 1 base. Germline lookup yields CDR1 LGHDT and CDR2 YNNKEL (reference sequence). The CDR3: CASSQRGGTDTQYF. The CDR3 DNA follows: TGTGCCAGCAGCCAGCGGGGGGGCACAGATACGCAGTATTTT.